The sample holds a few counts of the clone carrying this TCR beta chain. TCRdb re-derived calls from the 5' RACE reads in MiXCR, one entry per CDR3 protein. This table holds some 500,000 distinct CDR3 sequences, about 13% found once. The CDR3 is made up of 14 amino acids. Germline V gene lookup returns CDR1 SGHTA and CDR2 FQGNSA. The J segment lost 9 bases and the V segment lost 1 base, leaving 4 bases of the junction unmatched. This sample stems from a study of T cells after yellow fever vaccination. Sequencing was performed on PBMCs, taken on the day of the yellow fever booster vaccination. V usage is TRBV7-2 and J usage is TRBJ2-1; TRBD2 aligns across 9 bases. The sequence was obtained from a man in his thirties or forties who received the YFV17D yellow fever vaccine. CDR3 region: CASSLVPSGTEQFF. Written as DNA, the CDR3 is TGTGCCAGCAGCTTAGTCCCTAGCGGGACTGAGCAGTTCTTC.